Shown below are 10 T cell receptor beta chains from a single sample sequenced in a study of intratumoral heterogeneity in liver cancer. The repertoire was sequenced with immunoSEQ multiplex PCR; TCRdb's copy has only in-frame clones and lacks some. The data show 20,000 or so clones, around 78% seen once. The material sequenced was tumor-adjacent normal tissue, taken before any cancer treatment. The receptors here all came from a woman in her seventies with hepatocellular carcinoma.

This rearrangement joins TRBV4-2 to TRBJ2-3; 11 bases agree with TRBD2. V shed 0 bases and J 5 bases; nucleotides not matched to a gene: 13. The length of the CDR3 is 19 residues. The germline CDR1 and CDR2 sequences are LGHNA and YNFKEQ. CDR3 in DNA: TGTGCCAGCAGCCAAGAACCTTCTAGCGGGAGGTACCTTGTAGATACGCAGTATTTT. Amino acid sequence: CASSQEPSSGRYLVDTQYF.

The CDR3, as DNA: TGTGCCAGCAGACTAGACAGGTCGAACACCGGGGAGCTGTTTTTT. Its translation: CASRLDRSNTGELFF. V usage is TRBV6-5 and J usage is TRBJ2-2, with TRBD1 as a possible D gene (6 bases). Germline V gene sequence: CDR1 MNHEY, CDR2 SVGAGI. There are 15 residues in the CDR3. Trimming shortened V by 6 bases and J by 0 bases, and 11 bases separated the two germline ends.

DNA for the CDR3: TGCGCCAGCAGCGGGGGACTAGCGGGAGGGAACGAGCAGTACTTC. Protein: CASSGGLAGGNEQYF. The rearrangement links TRBV5-1 to TRBJ2-7; 16 bases line up with TRBD2. The CDR3 sequence is 15 residues long. V lost 4 bases and J lost 5; bases outside the gene matches: 3. Germline V gene data show CDR1 as SGHRS and CDR2 as YFSETQ.

The chain recombines TRBV5-1 with TRBJ2-6, with 12 bases fitting TRBD1. This CDR3 is 17 amino acids long. CDR1 is SGHRS, CDR2 YFSETQ, per germline. The V segment lost 4 bases and the J segment 6 bases; nucleotides outside the gene matches: 8. CDR3: CASSPGQGARKANVLTF. The CDR3 nucleotides are TGCGCCAGCAGCCCGGGACAGGGGGCGCGGAAGGCCAACGTCCTGACTTTC.

This clone came up a few times. This chain joins TRBV5-1 and TRBJ2-3, with a possible D match to TRBD2 (6 bases). The CDR3 runs to 15 residues. The germline gives CDR1 SGHRS, CDR2 YFSETQ. V lost 4 bases, J lost 8 bases, and 20 bases lay in between. The CDR3 sequence: CASSPGDLRPSTQYF. In nucleotides, the CDR3 is TGCGCCAGCAGCCCGGGGGACCTACGCCCCTCTACGCAGTATTTT.

This clone was counted a few times. This chain links TRBV7-9 with TRBJ1-6; D gene uncertain. In germline, CDR1 is SEHNR, CDR2 FQNEAQ (reference sequence). The CDR3 contains 14 residues. Trimming cost V 3 bases and J 5 bases, with 8 bases left between them. DNA of the CDR3: TGTGCCAGCAGCTTTGAGGCAAATAATTCACCCCTCCACTTT. It specifies CASSFEANNSPLHF.

CDR3 DNA: TGTGCCAGCAGCTTGGAACCCCGGGGAAACACCATATATTTT. It codes for CASSLEPRGNTIYF. The chain combines TRBV5-4 with TRBJ1-3; D is unresolved. The CDR3 is 14 amino acids. CDR1 is SGHNT and CDR2 is YYREEE in the germline V gene (reference sequence). Between the trimmed V and J ends, which lost 0 bases and 4 bases, there was a span of 8 bases.

The chain carries TRBV21-1 and TRBJ1-1. TRBV21-1 is a pseudogene locus. The CDR3 sequence is 13 residues long. The CDR3 region is CASSKGGNTEAFF. The CDR3 DNA reads TGTGCCAGCAGCAAAGGCGGGAACACTGAAGCTTTCTTT.

This chain joins TRBV6-5 and TRBJ1-4; maybe TRBD1 (5 bases). V was cut by 6 bases and J by 6 bases, with 11 bases left in between. CDR1 MNHEY and CDR2 SVGAGI come from the germline V gene. The CDR3 covers 13 residues. CDR3 in amino acids: CASSRDVYEKLFF. For the CDR3, the DNA is TGTGCCAGCAGCCGGGACGTCTATGAAAAACTGTTTTTT.

By sample share, this clone is medium-sized. V gene TRBV10-3 combines with J gene TRBJ1-1; TRBD1 matches at 10 bases. The CDR3 consists of 14 residues. The junction had 1 base not matched to a gene; V was cut back by 6 bases and J by 0 bases. From germline, CDR1 is ENHRY and CDR2 SYGVKD. Written as DNA, the CDR3 is TGTGCCATCAGGGGGACAGGGGTGAACACTGAAGCTTTCTTT. Its protein product is CAIRGTGVNTEAFF.